The 20 T cell receptor beta chains presented below share a single source sample, sequenced in a study of cytomegalovirus exposure and HLA in healthy donors. Vbeta (60) and Jbeta (13) primers were used in the PCR. Measured with immunoSEQ multiplex PCR; TCRdb has only the in-frame clones, and not every one. The sample lists fewer than 200,000 clones; approximately 86% were seen once. Sequences were obtained from PBMCs. The receptors originated from a male donor in good health and CMV-seronegative.

The V call is TRBV27, the J call TRBJ2-1; a possible D gene is TRBD2 (6 bases). V shed 5 bases and J shed 7 bases, with 15 bases lying between them. This CDR3 spans 14 amino acids. Germline loops: CDR1 MNHEY, CDR2 SMNVEV (reference sequence). In nucleotides, the CDR3 is TGTGCCAGCAGTCCCCGGGGGTTTAAAAATGAGCAGTTCTTC. This sequence encodes CASSPRGFKNEQFF.

The chain couples TRBV9 to TRBJ1-4, with D perhaps TRBD1 (5 bases). This CDR3 has 16 residues. The germline V and J ends were trimmed by 0 bases and 3 bases, with 12 bases remaining between them. From germline, CDR1 is SGDLS and CDR2 YYNGEE. The CDR3 DNA is TGTGCCAGCAGCGTAGGGGTGGGGCCGGCTAATGAAAAACTGTTTTTT. Protein sequence: CASSVGVGPANEKLFF.

This sequence joins TRBV6-6 and TRBJ1-5, with D hard to call. V was cut by 6 bases and J by 3 bases, with 15 bases left in between. Germline assignment: CDR1 MNHNY and CDR2 SVGAGI (reference sequence). This CDR3 has 15 residues. The CDR3 coding sequence is TGTGCCAGCAGATTAGACAACTCCTACAATCAGCCCCAGCATTTT. Translated, it gives CASRLDNSYNQPQHF.

This clone was found once. The chain is built from TRBV18 and TRBJ2-1; D possibly corresponds to TRBD2 (5 bases). Deletions cut 1 base from V and 2 bases from J, with 9 bases between. In germline, CDR1 is KGHSH, CDR2 LQKENI. The length of the CDR3 is 15 residues. For the CDR3, the DNA is TGTGCCAGCTCACCACGACGCGGGCCCTACAATGAGCAGTTCTTC. Amino acid sequence: CASSPRRGPYNEQFF.

J is TRBJ1-4 and V is TRBV5-1; 8 nucleotides match TRBD1. CDR1 and CDR2 from the germline V gene are SGHRS and YFSETQ. This CDR3 region has 20 residues. The junction had 20 bases not matched to a gene; V was cut back by 4 bases and J by 3 bases. CDR3 residues: CASSGPGQGGSSASNEKLFF. The CDR3 DNA reads as TGCGCCAGCAGCGGCCCTGGACAGGGCGGATCTTCGGCTTCTAATGAAAAACTGTTTTTT.

The chain links TRBV14 to TRBJ1-2, with TRBD1 matching 8 bases. The germline CDR1 and CDR2 sequences are SGHDN and FVKESK. J was trimmed by 8 bases and V by 4 bases; bases with no gene match: 6. This CDR3 spans 13 amino acids. In nucleotides, the CDR3 is TGTGCCAGCAGCCCCCGGACAGGGTACGGCTACACCTTC. This encodes CASSPRTGYGYTF.

The chain is built from TRBV7-8 and TRBJ2-7; 7 bases are a match to TRBD2. The CDR3 contains 18 residues. Germline V gives CDR1 SGHVS, CDR2 FQNEAQ. V lost 3 bases, J lost 0 bases, and 14 bases stayed unmatched. This chain's CDR3 is CASSLGLGLAETSYEQYF. The CDR3 nucleotides read TGTGCCAGCAGCTTGGGGCTGGGGCTAGCGGAAACCTCCTACGAGCAGTACTTC.

The chain recombines TRBV2 with TRBJ1-2; 8 bases are shared with TRBD1. Germline CDR1 reads SNHLY; CDR2 reads FYNNEI. The V and J ends lost 5 bases and 4 bases, in that order; junction bases with no gene match: 6. The CDR3 consists of 14 residues. The CDR3 nucleotides read TGTGCCAGCAGTCTAGACAGGGGCCCCTATGGCTACACCTTC. Protein sequence: CASSLDRGPYGYTF.

Points on this clone: A read error may produce the germline difference seen at one junction end. V gene TRBV7-9 combines with J gene TRBJ1-1; D is uncertain. The germline gives CDR1 SEHNR, CDR2 FQNEAQ (reference sequence). The CDR3 consists of 11 residues. CDR3 DNA sequence: TGTTCCAGCAGCCCAGATATTGAAGCTTTCTTT. Encoded protein: CSSSPDIEAFF.

This chain uses TRBV10-2 with TRBJ2-3; 7 nucleotides align to TRBD1. Unmatched junction bases numbered 3, after V lost 8 bases and J lost 1 base. Germline V lookup: CDR1 WSHSY, CDR2 SAAADI. The length of the CDR3 is 13 residues. CDR3 sequence reads: CASSTGGTDTQYF. For the CDR3, the DNA is TGCGCCAGCTCAACAGGGGGCACAGATACGCAGTATTTT.

The CDR3 region has the DNA TGTGCCAGCAGCCACGGCGGATACGAGCAGTACTTC. Its protein is CASSHGGYEQYF. J is TRBJ2-7 and V is TRBV11-2; no clear D. The germline gives CDR1 SGHAT, CDR2 FQNNGV. CDR3 length equals 12 residues. The germline V and J ends were trimmed by 5 bases and 4 bases, with 9 bases remaining between them.

The rearrangement uses TRBV5-1 and TRBJ2-3; 14 bases map to TRBD2. From germline, CDR1 is SGHRS and CDR2 YFSETQ. CDR3 length equals 18 residues. J was trimmed by 4 bases and V by 3 bases; bases with no gene match: 10. The CDR3 here is CASSSAGTSGGASDTQYF. The CDR3 DNA sequence: TGCGCCAGCAGCTCCGCCGGGACTAGCGGGGGAGCGTCAGATACGCAGTATTTT.

This clone has just one count. In DNA form, the CDR3 reads TGTGCCAGCAGGGACCGATGGGGGGCAGGGGGATCCTACGAGCAGTACTTC. It codes for CASRDRWGAGGSYEQYF. The chain carries TRBV27 and TRBJ2-7; TRBD1 might be the D (7 bases). The CDR3 contains 17 residues. Germline-derived CDR1 and CDR2 are MNHEY and SMNVEV (reference sequence). The V and J ends lost 6 bases and 1 base respectively, with 22 bases between them.

The J gene is TRBJ2-7, the V gene TRBV6-1; a possible D gene is TRBD2 (5 bases). The V end was cut by 1 base, the J end by 0 bases, with 13 bases between. The CDR3 has 16 amino acids. Looked up from germline, CDR1 is MNHNS and CDR2 is SASEGT. CDR3 in amino acids: CASSEDLAHYSYEQYF. In DNA, the CDR3 is TGTGCCAGCAGTGAAGATCTAGCTCACTACTCCTACGAGCAGTACTTC.

This chain uses TRBV7-8 with TRBJ1-2; D gene ambiguous. The germline V gene encodes CDR1 SGHVS and CDR2 FQNEAQ. Trimming took off 5 bases at V and 4 bases at J, with 14 bases between the two ends. The CDR3 runs to 14 residues. The CDR3 loop is CASSATSGPYGYTF. The DNA of the CDR3 is TGTGCCAGCAGCGCGACTAGCGGGCCCTATGGCTACACCTTC.

About this clone itself: Germline and junction disagree at one end, which may indicate a read error. The chain employs TRBV6-1 and TRBJ2-7, with TRBD2 matching over 11 bases. Germline CDR1 is MNHNS and CDR2 is SASEGT. CDR3 length equals 17 residues. CDR3 loop: CASSGVTSGGYPYEQYF. The CDR3 DNA is TGTGCCAGCAGTGGGGTTACTAGCGGGGGCTATCCCTATGAGCAGTACTTC.

The genes are TRBV11-2 and TRBJ2-3; D ambiguous. With 3 bases removed from V and 4 bases from J, the gap between germline ends came to 8 bases. The CDR3 extends over 13 amino acids. Germline-derived CDR1 and CDR2 are SGHAT and FQNNGV. The CDR3 loop reads CASSLERPDTQYF. As DNA, the CDR3 is TGTGCCAGCAGCTTGGAGAGGCCAGATACGCAGTATTTT.

V is TRBV5-1 and J is TRBJ2-3, with TRBD2 identical over 11 bases. With 4 bases clipped from V and 3 bases from J, the junction kept 4 bases outside the gene matches. Germline V gene sequence: CDR1 SGHRS, CDR2 YFSETQ. The CDR3 consists of 15 residues. The CDR3 DNA sequence: TGCGCCAGCAGCCCCATAGCGGGAGGGACAGATACGCAGTATTTT. This codes for CASSPIAGGTDTQYF.

The chain joins TRBV9 to TRBJ2-3; 10 nucleotides align to TRBD1. The germline V gene encodes CDR1 SGDLS and CDR2 YYNGEE. Trimming cost V 5 bases and J 3 bases; bases outside gene matches: 9. The CDR3 runs to 16 residues. The CDR3 protein is CASRNEGQGRTDTQYF. The CDR3 DNA reads TGTGCCAGCAGAAATGAGGGACAGGGGAGAACAGATACGCAGTATTTT.

V gene TRBV7-9 combines with J gene TRBJ2-2; perhaps TRBD1 as D (5 bases). In germline, CDR1 is SEHNR, CDR2 FQNEAQ (reference sequence). V lost 3 bases, J lost 3 bases, and 8 bases lay in between. This CDR3 contains 14 residues. Here the CDR3 reads CASSLTEYTGELFF. As DNA, the CDR3 is TGTGCCAGCAGCTTGACAGAGTACACCGGGGAGCTGTTTTTT.